Listed below are T cell receptor beta chains from one sample, sequenced in a study of T cell repertoires in cytomegalovirus infection. TCRdb redid the calling of the reads with MiXCR, one entry per CDR3 protein. Among roughly 500,000 distinct CDR3 sequences listed, more than 30% were seen once. Their antigen targets remain unknown. The specimen comprised cultured PBMCs, sampled from culture after CMV antigen stimulation. Receptors originate from a human donor in good health (CMV status not recorded). Some clones in this sample may be carry-over from other donors' samples. Each CDR3 is given with its conserved first and last residue. D genes are given only for firm matches. Not all rows give a size; the values are once, few, many and, for expanded clones, a class.

>.|TRBV7-2|TRBJ1-1|.
TGTGCCAGCAGCTTACAGGGTGGAAGGGTGAACACTGAAGCTTTCTTT
CASSLQGGRVNTEAFF
>few|TRBV6-5|TRBJ2-7|.
TGTGCCAGCAGTTACTCGGGGGTTGCCTACGAGCAGTACTTC
CASSYSGVAYEQYF
>few|TRBV27|TRBJ1-5|.
TGTGCCAGCAAAGGGGCAGGGTACAATCAGCCCCAGCATTTT
CASKGAGYNQPQHF
>.|TRBV9|TRBJ2-1|.
TGTGCCAGCAGCCCGCGGCGAGCTGAGCAGTTCTTC
CASSPRRAEQFF
>.|TRBV6-2/TRBV6-3|TRBJ1-1|TRBD1
TGTGCCAGCAGTTCGACCGCGACAGGGTTGCCTGAAGCTTTCTTT
CASSSTATGLPEAFF
>.|TRBV29-1|TRBJ2-3|TRBD2
TGCAGCGTAGACCAGGGACTAGCGGGGTCTGGTACGCAGTATTTT
CSVDQGLAGSGTQYF
>once|TRBV5-4|TRBJ2-4|TRBD2
TGTGCCAGCAGCTCAACCACCGGGACTAGCGGGAGGCAGAGAAACATTCAGTACTTC
CASSSTTGTSGRQRNIQYF
>few|TRBV5-6|TRBJ2-5|.
TGTGCCAGCAGTCCAGGTGGGCGGGGTCAGGAGACCCAGTACTTC
CASSPGGRGQETQYF
>.|TRBV4-3|TRBJ1-6|.
TGCGCCAGCAGCCAAGACATATTGAGCTCCTATAATTCACCCCTCCACTTT
CASSQDILSSYNSPLHF
>few|TRBV7-2|TRBJ2-5|TRBD2
TGTGCCAGCAGCCCAGGACTAGCGGGAGGGCCGTTGGAGACCCAGTACTTC
CASSPGLAGGPLETQYF
>.|TRBV20-1|TRBJ2-2|TRBD1
TGCAGTGCTAGGGACAGGGTTGTCACCGGGGAGCTGTTTTTT
CSARDRVVTGELFF
>few|TRBV11-2|TRBJ2-7|.
TGTGCCAGCAGCTTAGATCGGCCCGAGCAGTACTTC
CASSLDRPEQYF
>.|TRBV20-1|TRBJ2-1|TRBD2
TGCAGTGCTAGAGATCATAGCGGGAGCTCCTACAATGAGCAGTTCTTC
CSARDHSGSSYNEQFF
>.|TRBV7-9|TRBJ1-1|.
TGTGCCAGCAGCTCCCACGACAGCACTGAAGCTTTCTTT
CASSSHDSTEAFF
>.|TRBV11-2|TRBJ2-3|.
TGTGCCAGCAGCTTAGAAAGTTCTGAGGATACGCAGTATTTT
CASSLESSEDTQYF
>.|TRBV20-1|TRBJ1-5|.
TGCAGTGCTAGAGGGGACCTCAATCAGCCCCAGCATTTT
CSARGDLNQPQHF
>many|TRBV27|TRBJ2-2|.
TGTGCCAGCAGTTTTGTGGTGCCAACCGGGGAGCTGTTTTTT
CASSFVVPTGELFF
>.|TRBV6-5|TRBJ2-7|.
TGTGCCGGTGGACAAGGGGGAGAGCAGTACTTC
CAGGQGGEQYF
>many|TRBV12-3/TRBV12-4|TRBJ2-3|TRBD2
TGTGCCAGCACCCCTCAGAGGGCTAGCGGAACAGATACGCAGTATTTT
CASTPQRASGTDTQYF
>.|TRBV29-1|TRBJ2-2|.
TGCAGCGTTGAGCTGAGAGACTACTACACCGGGGAGCTGTTTTTT
CSVELRDYYTGELFF
>many|TRBV7-2|TRBJ1-2|.
TGTGCCAGCAGCTTAGTTAATGTCGGCGGGCCCTATGGCTACACCTTC
CASSLVNVGGPYGYTF
>.|TRBV4-3|TRBJ2-3|.
TGCGCCAGCAGCCAAGATAAAGGTGGTGATGATACGCAGTATTTT
CASSQDKGGDDTQYF
>few|TRBV6-1|TRBJ2-5|.
TGTGCCAGCAGTGAAGCCCCCGGGGGATCGCAAGAGACCCAGTACTTC
CASSEAPGGSQETQYF
>.|TRBV14|TRBJ2-3|TRBD2
TGTGCCAGCAGCCATAGACTAGCGGGAGGTAAAGATACGCAGTATTTT
CASSHRLAGGKDTQYF
>once|TRBV18|TRBJ2-2|TRBD2
TGTGCCAGCTCCCCCCCCGGGACTAGCGCTGCCCTTTTT
CASSPPGTSAALF
>many|TRBV7-2|TRBJ2-5|TRBD1
TGTGCCAGCAGCCCGGGACAGGGTGGGCAAGAGACCCAGTACTTC
CASSPGQGGQETQYF
>few|TRBV24-1|TRBJ2-3|TRBD2
TGTGCCACCCTAGCGGGAGGGGAGGCTACGCAGTATTTT
CATLAGGEATQYF
>.|TRBV12-3/TRBV12-4|TRBJ2-2|.
TGTGCCAGCAGGACATTCCCTCCCTCCGGGGAGCTGTTTTTT
CASRTFPPSGELFF
>.|TRBV6-2/TRBV6-3|TRBJ2-3|TRBD2
TGTGCCAGCAGTTACGGGACTAGCGGACTAGATACGCAGTATTTT
CASSYGTSGLDTQYF
>.|TRBV20-1|TRBJ1-1|TRBD1
TGCAGTGCTAGATTGGACAGGTGGAACACTGAAGCTTTCTTT
CSARLDRWNTEAFF
>.|TRBV11-2|TRBJ2-3|.
TGTGCCATCTACCTAAGGGATACGCAGTATTTT
CAIYLRDTQYF
>.|TRBV15|TRBJ2-2|TRBD2
TGTGCCACCTCCGGGACTAGCCCGAAGCGGGAGCTGTTTTTT
CATSGTSPKRELFF
>.|TRBV7-2|TRBJ2-3|.
TGTGCCAGCACCCCCACCGGGTCGGCGGATACGCAGTATTTT
CASTPTGSADTQYF
>.|TRBV24-1|TRBJ1-5|TRBD1
TGTGCCACCAGTGAGTCTGGACAGGGGGAGAGCAATCAGCCCCAGCATTTT
CATSESGQGESNQPQHF
>few|TRBV7-9|TRBJ1-2|.
TGTGCCAGCAGCTTAGGTGGGGGGCCCATCTATGGCTACACCTTC
CASSLGGGPIYGYTF
>.|TRBV6-1|TRBJ1-1|TRBD1
TGTGCCAGCCGACGGCGGGGGGGACAGGGGAACGCTGAAGCTTTCTTT
CASRRRGGQGNAEAFF
>few|TRBV12-3/TRBV12-4|TRBJ1-5|.
TGTGCCAGCAGTTGGCAGGGATTGAATCAGCCCCAGCATTTT
CASSWQGLNQPQHF
>.|TRBV28|TRBJ1-1|TRBD1
TGTGCCAGCACCGGGACAGGGGCCACTGAAGCTTTCTTT
CASTGTGATEAFF
>.|TRBV27|TRBJ2-5|TRBD2
TGTGCCAGCAGCCCTCTAGCGGGAGGGGCCCAAGAGACCCAGTACTTC
CASSPLAGGAQETQYF
>few|TRBV12-3/TRBV12-4|TRBJ2-1|TRBD2
TGTGCCAGCAGTTTTAGGCTAGCGGGAGGCCTCACTTACAATGAGCAGTTCTTC
CASSFRLAGGLTYNEQFF
>few|TRBV4-1|TRBJ1-5|.
TGCGCCAGCAGCCACCCGAGGCAGTCAGGGGATCAGCCCCAGCATTTT
CASSHPRQSGDQPQHF
>many|TRBV7-2|TRBJ2-5|.
TGTGCCAGCAGCTTAACCGGGACTCCCGGGACGACCCAGTACTTC
CASSLTGTPGTTQYF
>.|TRBV19|TRBJ1-2|.
TGTGCCAGTGAGGAAACAGCCGGTGGCTACACCTTC
CASEETAGGYTF
>few|TRBV20-1|TRBJ2-1|.
TGCAGTGCTAGACTGAACAGGTTGAATGAGCAGTTCTTC
CSARLNRLNEQFF